This TCR beta chain was retrieved from a study of T-cell memory formation after mild COVID-19. General observations from the study: Pre-infection memory harbored some responding clones, suggesting cross-reactive memory joined.

TCRdb re-called the 5' RACE reads through MiXCR, storing one row per CDR3 protein. The profile covers a few hundred thousand distinct CDR3 sequences, with roughly 25% appearing a single time and around 13% taken by the ten largest. Of note for this clonotype: Antigen specificity is unknown.

The material sequenced was PBMCs or a T cell subset sorted from them (not recorded which). This receptor was taken from an adult woman who had mild COVID-19 (a few samples of this study predate the infection). Cell type and time point are not known.

As DNA, the CDR3 is TGTGCCATCAGTGAACGGACAGCCTTAGCCAAAAACATTCAGTACTTC. Protein: CAISERTALAKNIQYF. The J gene is TRBJ2-4, the V gene TRBV10-3, with D maybe TRBD1 (6 bases). The V gene's germline CDR1 is ENHRY and CDR2 SYGVKD. The CDR3 contains 16 residues. The germline V and J ends were trimmed by 3 bases and 0 bases, with 12 bases remaining between them.